This TCR beta chain was captured by sequencing in a study of shared clonotypes between healthy human individuals. Germline values: CDR1 MNHNS, CDR2 SASEGT. Trimming took off 6 bases at V and 3 bases at J, with 11 bases between the two ends. CDR3 length: 14 residues. The table came from immunoSEQ multiplex PCR; TCRdb's copy has only in-frame clones and leaves some out. The sample lists 2 million or so clones; 90% to 95% were seen once. Sequencing used naive CD4+ T cells sorted from blood. Subset denoted: CD45RA+ positively selected. The clonotype comes from a man aged 18 to 29 in good health. The chain links TRBV6-1 to TRBJ1-4; tentative D call: TRBD1 (5 bases). The chain's CDR3 is CASSRDRANEKLFF. The CDR3 region has the DNA TGTGCCAGCAGCAGGGATCGGGCTAATGAAAAACTGTTTTTT.